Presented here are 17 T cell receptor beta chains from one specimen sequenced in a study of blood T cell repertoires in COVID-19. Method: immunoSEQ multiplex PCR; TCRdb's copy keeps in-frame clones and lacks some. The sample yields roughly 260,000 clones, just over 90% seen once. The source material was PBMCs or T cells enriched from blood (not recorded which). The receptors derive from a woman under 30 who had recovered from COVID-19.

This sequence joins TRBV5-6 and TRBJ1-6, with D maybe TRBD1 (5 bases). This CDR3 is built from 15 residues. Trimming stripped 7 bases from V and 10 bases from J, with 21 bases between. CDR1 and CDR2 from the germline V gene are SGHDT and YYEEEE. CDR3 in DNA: TGTGCCAGCTTTAAAAGGGGCAGGGAGGGATCACCCCTCCACTTT. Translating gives CASFKRGREGSPLHF.

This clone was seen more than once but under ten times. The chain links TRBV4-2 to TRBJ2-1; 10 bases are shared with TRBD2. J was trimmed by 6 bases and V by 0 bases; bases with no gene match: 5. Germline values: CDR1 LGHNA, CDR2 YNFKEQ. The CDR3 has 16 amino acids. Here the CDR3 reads CASSQDRASGGNEQFF. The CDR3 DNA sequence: TGTGCCAGCAGCCAAGATAGGGCTAGCGGGGGCAATGAGCAGTTCTTC.

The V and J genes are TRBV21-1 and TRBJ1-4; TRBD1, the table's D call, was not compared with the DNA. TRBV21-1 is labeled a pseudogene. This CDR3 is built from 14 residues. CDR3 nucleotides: TGTGCCAGCGCCCATCAGGGGTCGGGTGAAAAACTGTTTTTT. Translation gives CASAHQGSGEKLFF.

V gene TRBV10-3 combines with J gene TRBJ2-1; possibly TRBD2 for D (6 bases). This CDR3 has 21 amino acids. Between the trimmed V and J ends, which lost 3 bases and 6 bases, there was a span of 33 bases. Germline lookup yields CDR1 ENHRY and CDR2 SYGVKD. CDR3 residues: CAISENRLVGAGTSRFNEQFF. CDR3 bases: TGTGCCATCAGTGAAAACCGACTAGTTGGGGCGGGAACGAGCCGATTCAATGAGCAGTTCTTC.

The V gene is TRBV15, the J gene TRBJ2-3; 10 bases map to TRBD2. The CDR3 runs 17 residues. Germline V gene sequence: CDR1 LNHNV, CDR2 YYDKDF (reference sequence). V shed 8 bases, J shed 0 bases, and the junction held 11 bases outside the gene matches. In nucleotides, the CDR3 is TGTGCCACCTCACCCCAGCGGGGGGGCGGTAGCACAGATACGCAGTATTTT. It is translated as CATSPQRGGGSTDTQYF.

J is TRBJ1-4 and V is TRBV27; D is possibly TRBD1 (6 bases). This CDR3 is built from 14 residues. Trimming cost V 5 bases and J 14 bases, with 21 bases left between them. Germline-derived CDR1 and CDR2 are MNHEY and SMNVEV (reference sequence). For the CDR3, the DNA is TGTGCCAGCAGTCCAGACTCAGGGGTCCTTTGGCTGTTTTTT. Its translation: CASSPDSGVLWLFF.

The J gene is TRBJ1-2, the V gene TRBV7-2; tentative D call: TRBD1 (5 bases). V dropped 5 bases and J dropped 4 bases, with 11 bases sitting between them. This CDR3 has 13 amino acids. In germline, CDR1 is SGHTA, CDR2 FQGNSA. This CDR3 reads CASSHPDTYGYTF. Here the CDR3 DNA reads TGTGCCAGCAGCCACCCGGACACCTATGGCTACACCTTC.

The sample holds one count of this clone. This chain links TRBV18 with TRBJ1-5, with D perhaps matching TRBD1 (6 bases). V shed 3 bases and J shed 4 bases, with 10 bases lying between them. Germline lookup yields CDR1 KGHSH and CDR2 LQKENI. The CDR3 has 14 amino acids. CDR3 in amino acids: CASSPDSLNQPQHF. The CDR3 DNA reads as TGTGCCAGCTCACCGGACAGCCTGAATCAGCCCCAGCATTTT.

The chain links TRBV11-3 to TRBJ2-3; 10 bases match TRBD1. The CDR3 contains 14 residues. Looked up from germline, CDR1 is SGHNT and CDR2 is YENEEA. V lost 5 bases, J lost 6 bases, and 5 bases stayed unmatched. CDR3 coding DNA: TGTGCCAGCAGCAGGACAGGGGGGAGGGATACGCAGTATTTT. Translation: CASSRTGGRDTQYF.

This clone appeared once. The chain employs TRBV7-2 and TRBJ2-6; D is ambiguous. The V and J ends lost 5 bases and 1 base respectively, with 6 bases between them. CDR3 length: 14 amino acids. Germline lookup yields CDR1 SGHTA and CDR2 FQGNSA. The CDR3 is CASSQVSGANVLTF. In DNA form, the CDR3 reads TGTGCCAGCAGCCAGGTATCTGGGGCCAACGTCCTGACTTTC. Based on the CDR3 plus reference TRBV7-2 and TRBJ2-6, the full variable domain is GAGVSQSPSNKVTEKGKDVELRCDPISGHTALYWYRQSLGQGLEFLIYFQGNSAPDKSGLPSDRFSAERTGGSVSTLTIQRTQQEDSAVYLCASSQVSGANVLTFGAGSRLTVL.

The CDR3 coding sequence is TGTGCCAGCAGCTCCCAGGGGTTCTTC. Translation: CASSSQGFF. The rearrangement links TRBV11-2 to TRBJ2-1; a possible D gene is TRBD1 (5 bases). The CDR3 consists of 9 residues. Germline loops: CDR1 SGHAT, CDR2 FQNNGV. The V end was cut by 4 bases, the J end by 15 bases, with 7 bases between.

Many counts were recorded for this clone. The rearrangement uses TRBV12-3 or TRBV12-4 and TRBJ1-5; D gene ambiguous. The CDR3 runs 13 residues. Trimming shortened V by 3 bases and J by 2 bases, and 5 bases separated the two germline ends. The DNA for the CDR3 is TGTGCCAGCAGTTTCGGGGGCAATCAGCCCCAGCATTTT. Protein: CASSFGGNQPQHF.

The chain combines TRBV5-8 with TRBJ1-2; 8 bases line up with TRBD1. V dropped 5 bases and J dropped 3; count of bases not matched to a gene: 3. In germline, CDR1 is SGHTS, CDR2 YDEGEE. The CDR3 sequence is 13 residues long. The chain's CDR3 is CASRLTGDYGYTF. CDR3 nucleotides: TGTGCCAGCAGACTGACAGGGGACTATGGCTACACCTTC.

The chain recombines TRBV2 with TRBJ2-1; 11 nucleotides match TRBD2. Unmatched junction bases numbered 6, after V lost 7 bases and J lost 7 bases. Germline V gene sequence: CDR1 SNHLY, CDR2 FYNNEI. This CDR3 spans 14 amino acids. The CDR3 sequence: CASIELAGGNEQFF. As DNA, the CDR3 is TGTGCCAGCATAGAGCTAGCGGGAGGTAATGAGCAGTTCTTC.

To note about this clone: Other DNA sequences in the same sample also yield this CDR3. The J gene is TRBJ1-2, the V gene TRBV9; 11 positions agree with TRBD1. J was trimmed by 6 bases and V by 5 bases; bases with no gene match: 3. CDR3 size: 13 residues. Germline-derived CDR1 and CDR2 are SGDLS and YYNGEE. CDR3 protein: CASSSGQGDGYTF. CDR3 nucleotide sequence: TGTGCCAGCAGTTCGGGACAGGGGGATGGCTACACCTTC.

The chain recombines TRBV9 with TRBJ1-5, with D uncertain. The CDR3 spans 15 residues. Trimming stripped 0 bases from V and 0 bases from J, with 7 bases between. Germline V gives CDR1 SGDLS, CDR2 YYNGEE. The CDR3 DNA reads TGTGCCAGCAGCGTAGGCAGTCTTAGCAATCAGCCCCAGCATTTT. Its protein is CASSVGSLSNQPQHF. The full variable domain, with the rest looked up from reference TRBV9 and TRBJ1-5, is DSGVTQTPKHLITATGQRVTLRCSPRSGDLSVYWYQQSLDQGLQFLIQYYNGEERAKGNILERFSAQQFPDLHSELNLSSLELGDSALYFCASSVGSLSNQPQHFGDGTRLSIL.

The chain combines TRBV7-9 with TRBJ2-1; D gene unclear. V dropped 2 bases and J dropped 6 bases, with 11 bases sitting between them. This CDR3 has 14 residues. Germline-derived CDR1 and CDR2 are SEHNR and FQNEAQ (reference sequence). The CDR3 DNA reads TGTGCCAGCAGCTTACGGGTAGTTAGCAATGAGCAGTTCTTC. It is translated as CASSLRVVSNEQFF.